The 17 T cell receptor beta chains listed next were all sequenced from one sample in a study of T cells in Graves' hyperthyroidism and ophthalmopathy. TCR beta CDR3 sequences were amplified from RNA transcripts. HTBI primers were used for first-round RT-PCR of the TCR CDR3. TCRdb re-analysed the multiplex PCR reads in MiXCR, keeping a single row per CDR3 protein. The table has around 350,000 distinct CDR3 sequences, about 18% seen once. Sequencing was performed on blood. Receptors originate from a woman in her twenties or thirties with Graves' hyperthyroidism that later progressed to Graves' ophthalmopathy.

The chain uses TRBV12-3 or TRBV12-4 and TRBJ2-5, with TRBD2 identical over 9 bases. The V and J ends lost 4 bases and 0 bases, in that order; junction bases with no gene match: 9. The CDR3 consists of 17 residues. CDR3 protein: CASSSPWTSENQETQYF. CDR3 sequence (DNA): TGTGCCAGCAGTTCTCCTTGGACTAGCGAAAACCAAGAGACCCAGTACTTC.

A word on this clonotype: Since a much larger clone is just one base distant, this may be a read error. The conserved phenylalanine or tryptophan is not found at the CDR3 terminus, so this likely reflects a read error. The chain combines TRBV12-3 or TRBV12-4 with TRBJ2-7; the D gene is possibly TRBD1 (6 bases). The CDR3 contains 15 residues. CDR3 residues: CASTMRLTGPYEQYL. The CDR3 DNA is TGTGCCAGCACCATGCGGCTGACAGGACCCTATGAGCAGTACCTC.

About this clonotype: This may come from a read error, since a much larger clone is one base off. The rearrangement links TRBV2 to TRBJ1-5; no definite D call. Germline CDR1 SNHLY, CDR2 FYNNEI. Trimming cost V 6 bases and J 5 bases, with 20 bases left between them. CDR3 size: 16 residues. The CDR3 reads CASSALSSQTYQPQHF. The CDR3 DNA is TGTGCCAGCAGCGCGCTCTCCTCACAGACCTATCAGCCCCAGCATTTT.

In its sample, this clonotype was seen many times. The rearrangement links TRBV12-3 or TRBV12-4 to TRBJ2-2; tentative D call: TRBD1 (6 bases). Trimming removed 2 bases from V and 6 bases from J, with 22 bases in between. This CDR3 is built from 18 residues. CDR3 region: CASSLPQITDRGPGELFF. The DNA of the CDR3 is TGTGCCAGCAGTTTACCTCAAATCACGGACAGAGGTCCCGGGGAGCTGTTTTTT.

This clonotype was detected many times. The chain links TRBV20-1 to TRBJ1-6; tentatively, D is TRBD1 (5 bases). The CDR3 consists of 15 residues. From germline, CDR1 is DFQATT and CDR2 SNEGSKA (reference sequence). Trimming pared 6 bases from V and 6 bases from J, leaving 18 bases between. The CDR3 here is CSAHPVGLPNSPLHF. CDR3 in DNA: TGCAGTGCGCACCCGGTGGGGCTTCCTAATTCACCCCTCCACTTT.

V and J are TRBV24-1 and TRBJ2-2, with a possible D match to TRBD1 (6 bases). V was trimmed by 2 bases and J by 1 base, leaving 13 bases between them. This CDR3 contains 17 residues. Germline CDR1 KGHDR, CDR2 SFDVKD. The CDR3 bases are TGTGCCACCAGTGATTATACCAGGGGTGAGAACACCGGGGAGCTGTTTTTT. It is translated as CATSDYTRGENTGELFF.

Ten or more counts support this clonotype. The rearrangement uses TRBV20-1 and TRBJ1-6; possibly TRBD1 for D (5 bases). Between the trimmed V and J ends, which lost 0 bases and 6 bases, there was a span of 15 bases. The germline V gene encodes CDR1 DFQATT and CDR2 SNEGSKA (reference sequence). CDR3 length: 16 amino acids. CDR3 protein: CSARERGWAGNSPLHF. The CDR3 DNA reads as TGCAGTGCTAGAGAGAGGGGATGGGCGGGTAATTCACCCCTCCACTTT.

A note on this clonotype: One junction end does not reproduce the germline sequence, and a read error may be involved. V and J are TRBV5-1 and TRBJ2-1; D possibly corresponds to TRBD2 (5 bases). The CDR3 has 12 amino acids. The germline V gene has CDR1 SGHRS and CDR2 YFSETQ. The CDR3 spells CASSSGSDEHFF. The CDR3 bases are TGCGCCAGCAGCTCCGGTAGCGATGAGCACTTCTTC.

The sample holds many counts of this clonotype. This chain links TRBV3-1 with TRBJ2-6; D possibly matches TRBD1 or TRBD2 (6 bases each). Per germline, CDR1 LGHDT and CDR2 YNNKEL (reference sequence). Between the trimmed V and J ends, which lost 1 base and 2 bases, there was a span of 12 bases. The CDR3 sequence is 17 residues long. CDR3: CASSQVVRGAGANVLTF. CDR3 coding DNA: TGTGCCAGCAGCCAAGTAGTAAGGGGGGCTGGGGCCAACGTCCTGACTTTC.

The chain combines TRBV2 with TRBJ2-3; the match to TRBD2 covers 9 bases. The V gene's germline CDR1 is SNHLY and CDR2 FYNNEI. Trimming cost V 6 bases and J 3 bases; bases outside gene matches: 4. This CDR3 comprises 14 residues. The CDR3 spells CASRTLAGTDTQYF. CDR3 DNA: TGTGCCAGCAGGACCCTAGCGGGAACAGATACGCAGTATTTT.

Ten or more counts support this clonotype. CDR3: CASSLIPWDRSSYEQYF. The CDR3 DNA reads as TGTGCCAGCAGTTTAATCCCCTGGGACCGATCTTCCTACGAGCAGTACTTC. This chain joins TRBV28 and TRBJ2-7; possibly TRBD1 or TRBD2 for D (5 bases each). The V gene's germline CDR1 is MDHEN and CDR2 SYDVKM. V shed 2 bases and J shed 1 base, with 18 bases lying between them. This CDR3 has 17 residues.

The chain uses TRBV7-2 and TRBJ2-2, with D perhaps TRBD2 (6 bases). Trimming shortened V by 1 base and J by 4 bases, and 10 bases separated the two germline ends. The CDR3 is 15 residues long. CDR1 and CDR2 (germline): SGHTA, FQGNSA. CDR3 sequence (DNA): TGTGCCAGCAGCTTAGATTTGGGGGGCACCGGGGAGCTGTTTTTT. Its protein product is CASSLDLGGTGELFF.

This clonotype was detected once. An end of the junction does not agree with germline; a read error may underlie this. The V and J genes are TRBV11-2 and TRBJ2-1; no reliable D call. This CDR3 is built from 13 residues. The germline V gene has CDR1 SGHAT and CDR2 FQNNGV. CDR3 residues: CASSLVPYYEQFF. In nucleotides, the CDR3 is TGTGCCAGCAGCTTAGTCCCCTACTATGAGCAGTTCTTC.

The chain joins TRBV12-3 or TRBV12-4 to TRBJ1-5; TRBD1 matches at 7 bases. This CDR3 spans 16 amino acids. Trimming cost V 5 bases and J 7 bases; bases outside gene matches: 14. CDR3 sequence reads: CASSPPTTGLGQPQHF. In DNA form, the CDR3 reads TGTGCCAGCAGTCCCCCGACGACAGGGCTGGGCCAGCCCCAGCATTTT.

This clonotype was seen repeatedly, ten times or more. The CDR3 nucleotides read TGTGCCAGCAGTTTAAGGGTAGCGGGGAACACCGGGGAGCTGTTTTTT. It encodes CASSLRVAGNTGELFF. J is TRBJ2-2 and V is TRBV28; TRBD2 matches 7 bases. Unmatched junction bases numbered 4, after V lost 2 bases and J lost 1 base. The length of the CDR3 is 16 residues. Germline V gene data show CDR1 as MDHEN and CDR2 as SYDVKM.

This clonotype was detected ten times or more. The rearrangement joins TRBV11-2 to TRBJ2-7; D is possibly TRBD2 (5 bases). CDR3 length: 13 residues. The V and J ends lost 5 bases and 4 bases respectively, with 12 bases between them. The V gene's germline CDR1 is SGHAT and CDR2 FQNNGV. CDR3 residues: CASSANRRYEQYF. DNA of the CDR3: TGTGCCAGCAGCGCTAACCGGAGGTACGAGCAGTACTTC.

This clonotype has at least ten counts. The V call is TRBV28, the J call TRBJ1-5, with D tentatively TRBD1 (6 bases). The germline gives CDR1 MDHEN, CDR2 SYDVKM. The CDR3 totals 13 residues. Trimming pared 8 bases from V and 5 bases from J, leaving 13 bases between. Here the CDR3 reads CASRSRGDQPQHF. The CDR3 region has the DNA TGTGCCAGCCGGAGCAGGGGAGATCAGCCCCAGCATTTT.